This TCR beta chain was recorded in a study of PD-L1 blockade in urothelial cancer. Whole-study context: In the mid-2010s, patients got going on atezolizumab, taking 1,200 mg intravenously every 3 weeks.

Whole-study results and caveats: Patients showing durable benefit displayed a greater abundance of tumor-infiltrating T lymphocytes. Each tumor sample, one FFPE specimen per patient, was not taken right before treatment.

This clone counts as large (0.1 to 1%). What it recognizes is unknown. Quantitative assessment of FFPE tumor DNA relied upon amplified housekeeping genes. Method: immunoSEQ multiplex PCR; TCRdb's copy keeps in-frame clones and lacks some. There are hundreds of clones in the sample; approximately 24% occur only once, and about a sixth lies in the top ten. The input for sequencing was tumor tissue, taken before atezolizumab (anti-PD-L1) treatment. The receptor was derived from a man in his sixties with urothelial cancer.

The DNA of the CDR3 is TGTGCCAGCAGTGACAGAACAGGGTTAACACCTGGAAACACCATATATTTT. Its translation is CASSDRTGLTPGNTIYF. This chain connects TRBV6-8 to TRBJ1-3, with D perhaps matching TRBD1 (6 bases). The CDR3 runs 17 residues. V was cut by 5 bases and J by 2 bases, with 19 bases left in between. CDR1 is MNHGY and CDR2 is SAAAGT in the germline V gene.